This entry lists 23 T cell receptor beta chains sequenced from one sample in a study of blood T cell repertoires in COVID-19. TCRdb's copy holds only in-frame clones and misses some; the assay was immunoSEQ multiplex PCR. Of about 240,000 clones listed, about 86% are singletons. The sample comprised PBMCs or T cells enriched from blood (not recorded which). These receptor sequences come from a middle-aged woman with acute COVID-19.

The CDR3 loop is CASSLASSGYEQYF. The CDR3 nucleotides read TGTGCCAGCAGCTTAGCGTCTAGCGGGTACGAGCAGTACTTC. The V gene is TRBV7-8, the J gene TRBJ2-7, with 8 bases fitting TRBD2. This CDR3 is built from 14 residues. With 0 bases clipped from V and 4 bases from J, the junction kept 2 bases outside the gene matches. Germline CDR1 reads SGHVS; CDR2 reads FQNEAQ. Variable domain in full (rest from reference TRBV7-8 and TRBJ2-7): GAGVSQSPRYKVAKRGQDVALRCDPISGHVSLFWYQQALGQGPEFLTYFQNEAQLDKSGLPSDRFFAERPEGSVSTLKIQRTQQEDSAVYLCASSLASSGYEQYFGPGTRLTVT.

In DNA, the CDR3 is TGCGCCAGCAGCCAGGGGCTAGCGGGAGGCCGCTACGAGCAGTACTTC. It codes for CASSQGLAGGRYEQYF. The chain is built from TRBV4-1 and TRBJ2-7, with 11 positions matching TRBD2. V was pared by 3 bases and J by 3 bases, with 7 bases of the junction left unmatched. The CDR3 has 16 amino acids. Germline lookup yields CDR1 MGHRA and CDR2 YSYEKL.

Note on this clone: In the same sample, other DNA sequences code for this CDR3. CDR3 loop: CASSVGSGTSTDTQYF. The DNA for the CDR3 is TGTGCCAGCAGCGTAGGGAGCGGGACTAGTACAGATACGCAGTATTTT. V usage is TRBV9 and J usage is TRBJ2-3; 8 positions match TRBD2. The CDR3 extends over 16 amino acids. Trimming took 0 bases from V and 3 from J; bases not matched to a gene: 6. Germline V CDR1 and CDR2: SGDLS, YYNGEE.

V is TRBV5-4 and J is TRBJ2-6, with TRBD2 as a possible D gene (7 bases). The V end was cut by 0 bases, the J end by 6 bases, with 10 bases between. The CDR3 runs 15 residues. Looked up from germline, CDR1 is SGHNT and CDR2 is YYREEE (reference sequence). DNA for the CDR3: TGTGCCAGCAGCTTGGGCGGGGGCCAGGCCAACGTCCTGACTTTC. Residues: CASSLGGGQANVLTF.

This clone was seen once. The DNA of the CDR3 is TGTGCCAGCAGCCAGACCGGGACAGGCAGCGGTGAGCAGTTCTTC. Translating it yields CASSQTGTGSGEQFF. The J gene is TRBJ2-1, the V gene TRBV3-1 (or the pseudogene TRBV3-2), with 8 bases that match TRBD1. CDR1 and CDR2 from the germline V gene are LGHDT and YNNKEL (reference sequence). V trimming: 3 bases; J trimming: 9 bases; junction bases outside the gene matches: 10. This CDR3 has 15 residues.

V is TRBV4-1 and J is TRBJ1-5, with 8 positions matching TRBD1. The CDR3 covers 15 residues. The V segment lost 3 bases and the J segment 2 bases; nucleotides outside the gene matches: 3. From germline, CDR1 is MGHRA and CDR2 YSYEKL. The CDR3 nucleotides are TGCGCCAGCAGCCAGCTGACAGGGGGCAATCAGCCCCAGCATTTT. It translates to CASSQLTGGNQPQHF.

The chain is built from TRBV11-2 and TRBJ2-3; D uncertain. The CDR3 runs 15 residues. V lost 2 bases and J 0 bases, leaving 9 bases between the germline ends. Germline V lookup: CDR1 SGHAT, CDR2 FQNNGV. CDR3: CASSLSVASTDTQYF. The CDR3 nucleotides read TGTGCCAGCAGCTTATCGGTCGCTAGCACAGATACGCAGTATTTT.

The V call is TRBV29-1, the J call TRBJ1-1; TRBD1 agrees at 8 bases. Germline V CDR1 and CDR2: SQVTM, ANQGSEA. The CDR3 contains 17 residues. The V segment lost 0 bases and the J segment 0 bases; nucleotides outside the gene matches: 9. The CDR3 DNA follows: TGCAGCGTTGAAGAGTACAGGGGGGACCTTCTGAACACTGAAGCTTTCTTT. Amino acids: CSVEEYRGDLLNTEAFF. The whole variable domain, remainder taken from reference TRBV29-1 and TRBJ1-1, is SAVISQKPSRDICQRGTSLTIQCQVDSQVTMMFWYRQQPGQSLTLIATANQGSEATYESGFVIDKFPISRPNLTFSTLTVSNMSPEDSSIYLCSVEEYRGDLLNTEAFFGQGTRLTVV.

The rearrangement links TRBV19 to TRBJ2-1; D perhaps matches TRBD1 (6 bases). CDR1 is LNHDA, CDR2 SQIVND, per germline (reference sequence). Trimming stripped 3 bases from V and 8 bases from J, with 14 bases between. The CDR3 is made up of 14 amino acids. The CDR3 sequence: CASSMVLDSHEQFF. The CDR3 DNA reads as TGTGCCAGTAGTATGGTTTTGGACAGCCATGAGCAGTTCTTC.

CDR3 sequence: CAISNTSGTYEQYF. Here the CDR3 DNA reads TGTGCCATCAGCAATACTAGCGGGACCTACGAGCAGTACTTC. The rearrangement uses TRBV10-3 and TRBJ2-7; 10 nucleotides agree with TRBD2. This CDR3 region has 14 residues. Germline CDR1 ENHRY, CDR2 SYGVKD. The V and J ends lost 6 bases and 2 bases, in that order; junction bases with no gene match: 4.

A few counts support this clone. This sequence joins TRBV21-1 and TRBJ1-5. TRBV21-1 is classified as a pseudogene. This CDR3 comprises 18 residues. The CDR3 DNA follows: TGTGCCAGCAGCAAAGAGTATTCGGGGAACACCAGCAATCAGCCCCAGCATTTT. It translates to CASSKEYSGNTSNQPQHF.

This clone was detected ten times or more. This chain links TRBV9 with TRBJ2-3; 9 bases match TRBD2. J gave up 1 base and V 0 bases, and 6 bases lay outside the gene matches. The CDR3 spans 17 residues. Germline values: CDR1 SGDLS, CDR2 YYNGEE. CDR3 in amino acids: CASSVVPSGTGTDTQYF. The CDR3 DNA is TGTGCCAGCAGCGTAGTGCCTAGCGGGACGGGCACAGATACGCAGTATTTT.

This rearrangement joins TRBV4-1 to TRBJ2-3; D call uncertain. Between the trimmed V and J ends, which lost 1 base and 3 bases, there was a span of 5 bases. The CDR3 totals 13 residues. The germline V gene encodes CDR1 MGHRA and CDR2 YSYEKL. The CDR3 nucleotides are TGCGCCAGCAGCCAAGTACAGACAGATACGCAGTATTTT. Its protein product is CASSQVQTDTQYF.

CDR3 residues: CASSPGHTDTQYF. Here the CDR3 DNA reads TGTGCCAGCTCACCGGGACACACAGATACGCAGTATTTT. The V gene is TRBV18, the J gene TRBJ2-3; possible D gene TRBD1, 6 bases. V lost 3 bases and J 2 bases, leaving 6 bases between the germline ends. This CDR3 comprises 13 residues. Germline V gene sequence: CDR1 KGHSH, CDR2 LQKENI.

The rearrangement joins TRBV15 to TRBJ2-1; 7 positions match TRBD1. The CDR3 runs 15 residues. Germline V CDR1 and CDR2: LNHNV, YYDKDF (reference sequence). Trimming cost V 2 bases and J 4 bases; bases outside gene matches: 5. CDR3 DNA sequence: TGTGCCACCAGCAGAACAGGGGATTCGTACAATGAGCAGTTCTTC. Translated: CATSRTGDSYNEQFF.

This sequence joins TRBV21-1 and TRBJ2-7; no check of the table's D call, TRBD2, against the DNA was made. TRBV21-1 is termed a pseudogene. The CDR3 spans 17 residues. DNA of the CDR3: TGTGCCAGCAGCAAAGTGGCAGGACTAGCGGGAGGCTACGAGCAGTACTTC. The encoded protein is CASSKVAGLAGGYEQYF.

In nucleotides, the CDR3 is TGTGCCAGCAGCCCGGGACTAGCGGGAGGGGACAATGAGCAGTTCTTC. This encodes CASSPGLAGGDNEQFF. This chain links TRBV9 with TRBJ2-1; 16 bases are shared with TRBD2. V shed 4 bases, J shed 5 bases, and the junction held 3 bases outside the gene matches. The CDR3 has 16 amino acids. CDR1 and CDR2 (germline): SGDLS, YYNGEE.

The rearrangement uses TRBV4-1 and TRBJ2-3, with a weak D call TRBD2 (5 bases). The V gene lost 2 bases and the J gene lost 11 bases, with 20 bases spanning the gap. This CDR3 contains 15 residues. Germline CDR1 reads MGHRA; CDR2 reads YSYEKL. This CDR3 reads CASSQKRTLGNEQYF. CDR3 bases: TGCGCCAGCAGCCAAAAACGGACTCTTGGGAACGAGCAGTATTTT.

The sample holds a few counts of this clone. The rearrangement uses TRBV7-2 and TRBJ2-7, with TRBD2 matching over 11 bases. Trimming took 6 bases from V and 2 from J; bases not matched to a gene: 9. The germline V gene encodes CDR1 SGHTA and CDR2 FQGNSA. The CDR3 length is 16 residues. CDR3 region: CASSPAGTSGPYEQYF. The CDR3 bases are TGTGCCAGCAGTCCCGCCGGGACTAGCGGACCCTACGAGCAGTACTTC.

This clone was observed once. The chain links TRBV2 to TRBJ2-1, with 13 bases fitting TRBD2. In germline, CDR1 is SNHLY, CDR2 FYNNEI. V dropped 7 bases and J dropped 7; count of bases not matched to a gene: 4. The CDR3 contains 14 residues. Here the CDR3 reads CASKRLAGGNEQFF. The CDR3 nucleotides read TGTGCCAGCAAGAGACTAGCGGGAGGTAATGAGCAGTTCTTC.

The chain combines TRBV15 with TRBJ2-1, with a possible D match to TRBD1 (6 bases). Germline lookup yields CDR1 LNHNV and CDR2 YYDKDF (reference sequence). The CDR3 contains 13 residues. Trimming removed 5 bases at V and 6 bases at J, with 11 bases between. CDR3 DNA: TGTGCCACCAGCCTGGGGGCAGGCAATGAGCAGTTCTTC. This translates into CATSLGAGNEQFF.

The V gene is TRBV11-3, the J gene TRBJ1-1; possibly TRBD1 for D (5 bases). The germline V and J ends were trimmed by 6 bases and 1 base, with 12 bases remaining between them. The germline CDR1 and CDR2 sequences are SGHNT and YENEEA. The CDR3 runs to 14 residues. The CDR3 DNA follows: TGTGCCAGCAGTTCTGGACAAAAGAACACTGAAGCTTTCTTT. Translation: CASSSGQKNTEAFF. Combining the CDR3 with reference TRBV11-3 and TRBJ1-1 gives the whole variable domain EAGVVQSPRYKIIEKKQPVAFWCNPISGHNTLYWYLQNLGQGPELLIRYENEEAVDDSQLPKDRFSAERLKGVDSTLKIQPAELGDSAVYLCASSSGQKNTEAFFGQGTRLTVV.

The gene calls are TRBV19 and TRBJ2-3; the D gene is possibly TRBD1 (5 bases). Germline CDR1 and CDR2: LNHDA and SQIVND (reference sequence). This CDR3 has 14 amino acids. Trimming removed 2 bases from V and 2 bases from J, with 8 bases in between. The CDR3 DNA is TGTGCCAGTAGTATAAGGGGTTCCACAGATACGCAGTATTTT. It yields the protein CASSIRGSTDTQYF.